This T cell receptor (beta chain) was observed in a study of vaccination and CD4 T cells after COVID-19. Overall study: A median of approximately 72 days (range 14 to 241) separated dose two from the taking of post-vaccine samples.

Time point noted: late sampling 161 to 241 days after vaccination in three convalescent patients. The treatment was: approximately nine-day PBMC culture with coronavirus spike peptide pools or control peptides (ViraFEST assay). Germline V lookup: CDR1 MDHEN, CDR2 SYDVKM. The V gene end was trimmed by 5 bases and the J gene end by 5 bases; junction bases not matched to a gene: 8. This CDR3 spans 15 amino acids. Scientists ran DNA taken from cultured CD4+ T cells through the Oncomine TCR Beta short-read assay for sequencing. One entry per CDR3 protein results from TCRdb running MiXCR on the PCR reads. The sample has around 27,000 distinct CDR3 sequences, roughly a third seen once. The sample holds a few counts of this clonotype. Its cognate antigen is unknown.

This TCR was recovered from a human donor who had recovered from COVID-19. The sample here was CD4+ T cells from blood, cultured in vitro, taken about 7 months after SARS-CoV-2 vaccination. The chain is built from TRBV28 and TRBJ2-5; 10 bases map to TRBD2. The CDR3 spells CASSKSGRARETQYF. CDR3 bases: TGTGCCAGCAGTAAAAGCGGGAGGGCCAGGGAGACCCAGTACTTC.